This entry lists 23 T cell receptor beta chains sequenced from one sample in a study of blood T cell repertoires in COVID-19. Clones were sequenced by immunoSEQ multiplex PCR, and TCRdb holds only the in-frame ones, with some missing. The sample carries 150,000 or so clones, 80% to 85% recorded once. Sequenced material: peripheral blood. All receptors derive from a woman aged 60-75 years with acute or convalescent COVID-19.

This clone was observed a handful of times. The CDR3 is CASNRDRGYTEAFF. CDR3 nucleotide sequence: TGTGCCAGCAACCGGGACAGGGGCTACACTGAAGCTTTCTTT. This sequence joins TRBV6-5 and TRBJ1-1, with TRBD1 matching 10 bases. The CDR3 has 14 amino acids. Germline V gene lookup returns CDR1 MNHEY and CDR2 SVGAGI. J was trimmed by 3 bases and V by 7 bases; bases with no gene match: 5.

The V call is TRBV28, the J call TRBJ2-2, with D maybe TRBD1 (6 bases). Germline CDR1 is MDHEN and CDR2 is SYDVKM. This CDR3 has 14 residues. The V end was cut by 5 bases, the J end by 4 bases, with 11 bases between. The CDR3 nucleotides are TGTGCCAGCAGTCGTGCACAGGGCACCGGGGAGCTGTTTTTT. This encodes CASSRAQGTGELFF.

This sequence joins TRBV4-3 and TRBJ2-5; a possible D gene is TRBD1 (6 bases). CDR3 length equals 15 residues. Per germline, CDR1 LGHNA and CDR2 YSLEER. V lost 2 bases, J lost 1 base, and 11 bases lay in between. The chain's CDR3 is CASSQFGQSQETQYF. In DNA form, the CDR3 reads TGCGCCAGCAGCCAATTCGGACAGAGCCAAGAGACCCAGTACTTC.

With respect to this clone: Other DNA sequences in this specimen translate into the identical CDR3. The chain combines TRBV9 with TRBJ1-4; 9 nucleotides line up with TRBD1. After removal of 2 bases from V and 5 bases from J, the junction contained 1 base not matched to a gene. This CDR3 contains 14 residues. Germline CDR1 is SGDLS and CDR2 is YYNGEE. The CDR3, as DNA: TGTGCCAGCAGCGTGGGACAGGGCAATGAAAAACTGTTTTTT. Residues: CASSVGQGNEKLFF.

The V call is TRBV5-1, the J call TRBJ2-7; 10 bases match TRBD1. Germline V gene data show CDR1 as SGHRS and CDR2 as YFSETQ. This CDR3 comprises 14 residues. V lost 3 bases, J lost 2 bases, and 2 bases stayed unmatched. CDR3 residues: CASSSDRGAYEQYF. As DNA, the CDR3 is TGCGCCAGCAGCTCGGACAGGGGGGCCTACGAGCAGTACTTC.

V usage is TRBV4-3 and J usage is TRBJ2-3; weak D call: TRBD1 (6 bases). The CDR3 length is 15 residues. Germline loops: CDR1 LGHNA, CDR2 YSLEER. The V end was cut by 4 bases, the J end by 0 bases, with 11 bases between. For the CDR3, the DNA is TGCGCCAGCAGCCTCTTGACAGGAAGCACAGATACGCAGTATTTT. It codes for CASSLLTGSTDTQYF.

The J gene is TRBJ1-6, the V gene TRBV11-3; D possibly corresponds to TRBD1 (5 bases). The CDR3 consists of 13 residues. V lost 5 bases to trimming and J lost 8 bases, with 10 bases between them. Germline values: CDR1 SGHNT, CDR2 YENEEA. The CDR3 spells CASSRGFDSPLHF. The CDR3 region has the DNA TGTGCCAGCAGCCGGGGGTTTGATTCACCCCTCCACTTT. Filled out from reference TRBV11-3 and TRBJ1-6, the complete variable domain reads EAGVVQSPRYKIIEKKQPVAFWCNPISGHNTLYWYLQNLGQGPELLIRYENEEAVDDSQLPKDRFSAERLKGVDSTLKIQPAELGDSAVYLCASSRGFDSPLHFGNGTRLTVT.

V is TRBV2 and J is TRBJ1-1; D gene unclear. This CDR3 has 12 residues. Deletions cut 6 bases from V and 8 bases from J, with 13 bases between. Germline-derived CDR1 and CDR2 are SNHLY and FYNNEI. CDR3 sequence reads: CASRAGPGEAFF. The CDR3 nucleotides read TGTGCCAGCAGGGCGGGCCCCGGGGAAGCTTTCTTT.

CDR3 in DNA: TGTGCCAGCAGTGAACGCGAAAATCAGCCCCAGCATTTT. Amino acid sequence: CASSERENQPQHF. The chain recombines TRBV6-1 with TRBJ1-5, with D unclear. CDR3 length: 13 amino acids. The V gene's germline CDR1 is MNHNS and CDR2 SASEGT. V was shortened by 2 bases and J by 4 bases, with 6 bases between the two germline ends.

The chain uses TRBV12-5 and TRBJ1-1, with TRBD1 matching over 7 bases. The germline CDR1 and CDR2 sequences are LGHNT and FRNRAP. V shed 5 bases and J 4 bases; nucleotides not matched to a gene: 7. The CDR3 has 14 amino acids. In nucleotides, the CDR3 is TGTGCTAGTGGTCTGGATAAGGGGGCCACTGAAGCTTTCTTT. Translation: CASGLDKGATEAFF.

This chain connects TRBV6-2 or TRBV6-3 to TRBJ1-4; D is undetermined. V was clipped by 5 bases and J by 5 bases, with 9 bases between them. The CDR3 runs 13 residues. Germline-derived CDR1 and CDR2 are MNHEY and SVGEGT. The CDR3 reads CASSSRENEKLFF. The CDR3 nucleotides read TGTGCCAGCAGTAGCCGGGAAAATGAAAAACTGTTTTTT.

This clone was seen once. The chain employs TRBV19 and TRBJ2-1, with D possibly being TRBD2 (6 bases). Germline loops: CDR1 LNHDA, CDR2 SQIVND (reference sequence). Trimming removed 5 bases from V and 7 bases from J, with 12 bases in between. The CDR3 contains 13 residues. The CDR3 loop is CASSYGGVNEQFF. CDR3 nucleotide sequence: TGTGCCAGTAGTTATGGAGGGGTTAATGAGCAGTTCTTC.

Comment on this clone: Other DNA sequences within the sample encode an identical CDR3. Here the CDR3 DNA reads TGTGCCAGCGGGACAGGGGCGAACACCGGGGAGCTGTTTTTT. It specifies CASGTGANTGELFF. The chain combines TRBV19 with TRBJ2-2; 10 nucleotides match TRBD1. There are 14 residues in the CDR3. Germline CDR1 LNHDA, CDR2 SQIVND (reference sequence). Unmatched junction bases numbered 1, after V lost 9 bases and J lost 0 bases.

The gene calls are TRBV27 and TRBJ2-1; 10 bases line up with TRBD2. After removal of 6 bases from V and 10 bases from J, the junction contained 9 bases not matched to a gene. The germline gives CDR1 MNHEY, CDR2 SMNVEV (reference sequence). CDR3 length: 14 amino acids. The CDR3 bases are TGTGCCAGCAGAAGGCTAGCGGGAGTAAGGGAGCAGTTCTTC. Translation: CASRRLAGVREQFF.

V gene TRBV11-3 combines with J gene TRBJ1-2; 11 nucleotides line up with TRBD1. Germline V gene data show CDR1 as SGHNT and CDR2 as YENEEA. The J segment lost 13 bases and the V segment lost 5 bases, leaving 9 bases of the junction unmatched. The CDR3 extends over 13 amino acids. The CDR3 loop reads CASSRDRGVQGTF. The CDR3 region has the DNA TGTGCCAGCAGCAGGGACAGGGGGGTGCAGGGCACCTTC.

The genes are TRBV4-3 and TRBJ2-2, with a possible D match to TRBD2 (6 bases). The length of the CDR3 is 18 residues. V lost 1 base and J lost 4, with 19 bases in between. CDR1 is LGHNA and CDR2 is YSLEER in the germline V gene. CDR3 DNA: TGCGCCAGCAGCCAAGGTCTGGGAGGATTATCGGGCACCGGGGAGCTGTTTTTT. It is translated as CASSQGLGGLSGTGELFF.

This clone was seen only once. The chain is built from TRBV10-3 and TRBJ1-1; TRBD1 matches at 7 bases. The CDR3 spans 13 residues. Germline values: CDR1 ENHRY, CDR2 SYGVKD. V trimming: 4 bases; J trimming: 5 bases; junction bases outside the gene matches: 4. This chain's CDR3 is CAISGQGFTEAFF. In DNA form, the CDR3 reads TGTGCCATCAGTGGACAGGGCTTTACTGAAGCTTTCTTT.

CDR3 region: CASSVSGFYNEQFF. As DNA, the CDR3 is TGTGCCAGCAGCGTTAGCGGGTTTTACAATGAGCAGTTCTTC. The gene calls are TRBV7-2 and TRBJ2-1; 7 bases line up with TRBD2. The junction had 5 bases not matched to a gene; V was cut back by 5 bases and J by 4 bases. Looked up from germline, CDR1 is SGHTA and CDR2 is FQGNSA. This CDR3 has 14 residues.

The chain employs TRBV5-4 and TRBJ2-5; D not certain. The CDR3 contains 12 residues. Germline V lookup: CDR1 SGHNT, CDR2 YYREEE (reference sequence). Trimming removed 3 bases from V and 2 bases from J, with 5 bases in between. The DNA for the CDR3 is TGTGCCAGCAGCTGGGCACAAGAGACCCAGTACTTC. This translates into CASSWAQETQYF.

This chain links TRBV11-2 with TRBJ2-7, with D possibly TRBD2 on 5 matching bases. Trimming removed 0 bases from V and 4 bases from J, with 10 bases in between. Germline assignment: CDR1 SGHAT and CDR2 FQNNGV. There are 14 residues in the CDR3. This chain's CDR3 is CASSLDWEPYEQYF. The CDR3 DNA reads TGTGCCAGCAGCTTAGATTGGGAGCCGTACGAGCAGTACTTC.

This sequence joins TRBV18 and TRBJ2-5; tentative D call: TRBD1 (5 bases). V was cut by 3 bases and J by 4 bases, with 12 bases left in between. This CDR3 region has 14 residues. CDR1 is KGHSH, CDR2 LQKENI, per germline. The DNA of the CDR3 is TGTGCCAGCTCACCGTGGGGCCCGGGAGAGACCCAGTACTTC. It codes for CASSPWGPGETQYF.

The chain has TRBV9 and TRBJ1-3; 8 bases are shared with TRBD1. CDR1 is SGDLS, CDR2 YYNGEE, per germline. V shed 4 bases and J 7 bases; nucleotides not matched to a gene: 19. CDR3 length: 18 amino acids. CDR3: CASSPTTIQGAYRNTIYF. CDR3 nucleotide sequence: TGTGCCAGCAGCCCGACAACTATCCAGGGGGCTTATAGGAACACCATATATTTT.

The J gene is TRBJ2-3, the V gene TRBV28; D remains ambiguous. The CDR3 is made up of 13 amino acids. From germline, CDR1 is MDHEN and CDR2 SYDVKM. The V gene lost 5 bases and the J gene lost 2 bases, with 8 bases spanning the gap. CDR3 sequence (DNA): TGTGCCAGCAGTAAGCTTACCACAGATACGCAGTATTTT. It is translated as CASSKLTTDTQYF.